The text below deals with one TCR beta chain. Some clones are missing from TCRdb's copy, which holds only in-frame ones; the method was immunoSEQ multiplex PCR. Of 4,500 to 6,000 clones in the sample, more than 65% were seen once. Germline values: CDR1 MNHEY, CDR2 SVGAGI. The CDR3 is made up of 15 amino acids. Trimming took 5 bases from V and 3 from J; bases not matched to a gene: 7. The time point: week 3, after first cycle of checkpoint inhibitor. The data stem from a study of blood T cell dynamics during melanoma immunotherapy. The J gene is TRBJ2-7, the V gene TRBV6-5, with 10 bases that match TRBD1. The sample here was blood, taken from a patient treated with checkpoint blockade. The origin of this receptor is a human donor with melanoma. CDR3 DNA: TGTGCCAGCAGTCGTCCGCGGACAGGGGGCTACGAGCAGTACTTC. Translation gives CASSRPRTGGYEQYF.